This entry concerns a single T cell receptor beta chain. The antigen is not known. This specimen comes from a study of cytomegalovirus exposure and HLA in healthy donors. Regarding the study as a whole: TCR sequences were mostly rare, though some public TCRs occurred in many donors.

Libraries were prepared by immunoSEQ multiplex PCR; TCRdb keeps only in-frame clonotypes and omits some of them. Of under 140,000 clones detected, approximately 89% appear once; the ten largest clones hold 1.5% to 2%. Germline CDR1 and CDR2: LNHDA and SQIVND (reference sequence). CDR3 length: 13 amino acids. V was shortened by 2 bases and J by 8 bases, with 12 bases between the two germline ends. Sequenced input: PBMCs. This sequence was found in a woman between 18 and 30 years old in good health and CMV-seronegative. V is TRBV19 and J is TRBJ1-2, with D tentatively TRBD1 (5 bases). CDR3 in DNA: TGTGCCAGTAGTATATTAGGGGATAGCGGCTACACCTTC. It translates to CASSILGDSGYTF. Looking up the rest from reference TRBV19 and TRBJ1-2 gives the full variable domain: DGGITQSPKYLFRKEGQNVTLSCEQNLNHDAMYWYRQDPGQGLRLIYYSQIVNDFQKGDIAEGYSVSREKKESFPLTVTSAQKNPTAFYLCASSILGDSGYTFGSGTRLTVV.